This entry features one T cell receptor beta chain sequence. Which antigen it targets is not known. It has no much larger one-base neighbor in the sample; base qualities were not kept. The source of the sample is a study of vaccination effects on CD4 cells after COVID-19 (dated 2022 in TCRdb). For context, the study as a whole: Across the study, the median time from the second dose to post-vaccine sampling was 72 days (range 14 to 241). SARS-CoV-2 spike-specific CD4+ TCR repertoires were compared before and after mRNA vaccination in COVID-19 convalescent patients and in infection-naive vaccine recipients. Cultures from other donors in the study were sequenced using the Oncomine TCR Beta short-read assay on an Illumina iSeq 100. A total of 10 COVID-19 convalescent patients and a handful of SARS-CoV-2-naive healthy vaccine recipients were included in the full study. On the study overall, not on this receptor specifically: Marked clonal contraction was observed in both infection-induced and vaccine-induced clones at late post-vaccination timepoints, consistent with waning T cell responses. The study was limited by a small number of convalescent patients, and early post-infection timepoints were lacking. Among healthy vaccine recipients, nearly all vaccine-induced clones were SARS-CoV-2 mono-reactive, and just 1 of 255 was cross-reactive with common cold coronaviruses.

The library was generated by the immunoSEQ multiplex PCR assay. DNA from the cultured and isolated CD4+ T cells underwent TCR beta CDR3 sequencing. In the authors' own workflow: Non-productive TCR sequences were removed and reads were trimmed to the CDR3 region, keeping CDR3s of at least 7 amino acids. The MANAFEST web app was used to identify antigen-specific clonotypes by comparing expansion in peptide wells with expansion in reference cultures. For clones to be considered positive, expansion at FDR<0.05 versus reference and all other wells, an odds ratio above 5, and a frequency above 0.1% in two replicate wells were required. Clonotypes significantly expanded in SARS-CoV-2 spike wells and in at least one common cold coronavirus spike condition were defined as cross-reactive. CDR3 similarity was assessed by Levenshtein distance with the stringdist R package, and unrooted trees were built with ape in R 3.6.1. Held by TCRdb, this immuneACCESS table contains in-frame sequences only and omits some clones. Under half of the omission traces to an unresolved V gene where checked; the cause of the rest is unknown. The D gene and trimming were derived from the DNA, and the V and J assignments and clone size from that table. Within this sample are around 65,000 clones, with roughly 73% of them counted one time only. Jointly, the top ten make up around 1.2% of the sample.

The junction shows trimming of 2 bases on V and 7 bases on J, and the gene matches do not reach 6 bases of it. CDR1 SGHKS and CDR2 YYEKEE were looked up in the germline V gene (reference sequence). The CDR3 contains 15 residues, cysteine and phenylalanine counted. Kept here is only the CDR3 DNA, which spans 45 bases and is read in frame from base 1. In the ViraFEST assay, PBMC were stimulated with viral peptide pools, and antigen-specific CD4+ T cell clonotypes were then identified by expansion using TCR sequencing. After approximately eleven days of culture, CD4+ T cells were isolated with the EasySep CD4+ T cell isolation kit. Participants received two doses of either the BNT162b2 or the mRNA-1273 mRNA SARS-CoV-2 vaccine. The absence of prior SARS-CoV-2 infection in healthy vaccine recipients was confirmed by negative nucleocapsid antibodies before and after vaccination. A few million PBMC per well were cultured with approximately 10 ug/ml peptides in IMDM containing approximately 4.7% human AB serum, approximately 10 IU/ml IL-2 and gentamicin. On days 3 and 7, half of the culture medium was replaced with fresh IL-2-containing medium. Unless noted otherwise, every peptide stimulation condition was grown in triplicate wells. PBMC were separated from whole blood using Ficoll-Paque Plus gradient centrifugation and were then either cryopreserved at -140C or used fresh. Overlapping peptide pools spanned the spike proteins of SARS-CoV-2 and the common cold coronaviruses HCoV-NL63, HCoV-OC43 and HCoV-229E. The QIAamp micro DNA kit was used to extract genomic DNA from the cultured CD4+ T cells.

Here the chain combines TRBV5-5 and TRBJ2-1, with TRBD1 identical over 10 junction bases. The sample in question was CD4+ T cells from PBMCs cultured with HCoV-229E spike peptides, obtained after COVID-19 vaccination. The cell subset or site label corresponds to: HCoV-229E spike overlapping peptide pool stimulation. This receptor was identified in a human donor who received a COVID-19 vaccine. The sequence in DNA is TGTGCCAGCAGCTTACTGACAGGGGGCTCAAATGAGCAGTTCTTC. This is translated as CASSLLTGGSNEQFF.